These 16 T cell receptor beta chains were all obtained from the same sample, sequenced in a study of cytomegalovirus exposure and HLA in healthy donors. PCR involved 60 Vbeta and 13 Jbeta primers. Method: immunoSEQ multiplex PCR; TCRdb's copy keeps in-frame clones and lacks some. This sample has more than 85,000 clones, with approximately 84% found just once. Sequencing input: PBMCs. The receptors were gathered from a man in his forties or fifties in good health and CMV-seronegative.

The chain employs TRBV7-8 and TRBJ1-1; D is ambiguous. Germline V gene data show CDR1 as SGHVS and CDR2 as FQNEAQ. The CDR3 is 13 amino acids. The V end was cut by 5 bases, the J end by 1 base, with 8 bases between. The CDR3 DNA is TGTGCCAGCAGCCCCTTCGGGAACACTGAAGCTTTCTTT. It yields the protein CASSPFGNTEAFF.

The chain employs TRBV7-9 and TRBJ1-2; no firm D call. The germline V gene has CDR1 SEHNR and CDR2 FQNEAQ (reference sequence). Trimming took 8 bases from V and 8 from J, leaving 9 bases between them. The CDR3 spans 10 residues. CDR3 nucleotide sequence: TGTGCCAGCGGCGGGAGGGGCTACACCTTC. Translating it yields CASGGRGYTF.

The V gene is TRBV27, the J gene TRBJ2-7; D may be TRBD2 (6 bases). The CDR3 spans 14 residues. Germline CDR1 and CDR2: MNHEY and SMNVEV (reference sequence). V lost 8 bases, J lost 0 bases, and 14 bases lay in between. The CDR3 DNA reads TGTGCCAGCTGCCCGGGAGAGGGCTCCTACGAGCAGTACTTC. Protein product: CASCPGEGSYEQYF.

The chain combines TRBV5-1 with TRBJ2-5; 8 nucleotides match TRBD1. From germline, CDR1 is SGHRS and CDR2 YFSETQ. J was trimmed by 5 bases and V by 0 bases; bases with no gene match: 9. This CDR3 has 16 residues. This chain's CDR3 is CASSLAGQGAWETQYF. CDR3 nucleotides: TGCGCCAGCAGCTTGGCCGGGCAGGGGGCTTGGGAGACCCAGTACTTC.

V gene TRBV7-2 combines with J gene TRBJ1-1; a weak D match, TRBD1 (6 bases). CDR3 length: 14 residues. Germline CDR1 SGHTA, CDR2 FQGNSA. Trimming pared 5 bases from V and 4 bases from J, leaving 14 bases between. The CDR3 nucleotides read TGTGCCAGCAGCAGGGAGGGGGGCACCACTGAAGCTTTCTTT. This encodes CASSREGGTTEAFF.

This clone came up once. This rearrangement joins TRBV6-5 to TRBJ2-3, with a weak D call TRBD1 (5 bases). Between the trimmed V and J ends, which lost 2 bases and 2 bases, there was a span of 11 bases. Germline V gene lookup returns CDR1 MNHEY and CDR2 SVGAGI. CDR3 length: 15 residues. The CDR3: CASSYKGSTTDTQYF. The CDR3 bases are TGTGCCAGCAGTTACAAGGGGTCCACCACAGATACGCAGTATTTT.

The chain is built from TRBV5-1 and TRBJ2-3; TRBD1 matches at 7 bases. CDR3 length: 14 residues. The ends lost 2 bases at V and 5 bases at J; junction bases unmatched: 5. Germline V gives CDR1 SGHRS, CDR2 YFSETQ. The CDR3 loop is CASSFDRAGDTQYF. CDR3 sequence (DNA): TGCGCCAGCAGCTTTGACAGGGCGGGAGATACGCAGTATTTT.

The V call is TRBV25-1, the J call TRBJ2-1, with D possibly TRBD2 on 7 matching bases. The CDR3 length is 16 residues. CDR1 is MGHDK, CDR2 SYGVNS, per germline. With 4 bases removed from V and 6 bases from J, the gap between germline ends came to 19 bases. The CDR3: CASSVLRGGVSNEQFF. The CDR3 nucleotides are TGTGCCAGCAGTGTGCTGAGGGGGGGCGTTAGCAATGAGCAGTTCTTC.

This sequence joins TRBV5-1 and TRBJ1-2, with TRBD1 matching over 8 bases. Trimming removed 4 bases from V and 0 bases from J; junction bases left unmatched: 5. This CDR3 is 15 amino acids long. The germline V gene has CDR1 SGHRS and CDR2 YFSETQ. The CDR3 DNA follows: TGCGCCAGCAGCGGGTTACAGGGGGCTAACTATGGCTACACCTTC. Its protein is CASSGLQGANYGYTF.

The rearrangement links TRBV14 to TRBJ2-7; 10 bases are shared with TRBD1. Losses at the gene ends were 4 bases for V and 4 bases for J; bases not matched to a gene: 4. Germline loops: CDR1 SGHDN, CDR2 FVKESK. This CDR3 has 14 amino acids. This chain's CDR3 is CASSRGQGLYEQYF. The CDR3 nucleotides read TGTGCCAGCAGCCGGGGACAGGGGCTATACGAGCAGTACTTC.

This CDR3 is CASSLGGPGNTIYF. Here the CDR3 DNA reads TGTGCCAGCAGCTTAGGTGGGCCTGGAAACACCATATATTTT. The chain has TRBV7-9 and TRBJ1-3; D not resolved. Germline lookup yields CDR1 SEHNR and CDR2 FQNEAQ (reference sequence). Trimming took off 1 base at V and 2 bases at J, with 6 bases between the two ends. CDR3 length: 14 residues.

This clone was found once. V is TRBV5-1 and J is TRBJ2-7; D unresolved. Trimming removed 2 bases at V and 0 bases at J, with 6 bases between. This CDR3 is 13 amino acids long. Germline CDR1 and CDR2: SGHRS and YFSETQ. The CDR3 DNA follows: TGCGCCAGCAGCTTTGCAGGCTCCTACGAGCAGTACTTC. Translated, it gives CASSFAGSYEQYF.

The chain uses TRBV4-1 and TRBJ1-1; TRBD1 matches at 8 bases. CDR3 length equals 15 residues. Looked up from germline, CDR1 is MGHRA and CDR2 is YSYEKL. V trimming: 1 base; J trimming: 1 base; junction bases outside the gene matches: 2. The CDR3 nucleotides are TGCGCCAGCAGCCAAGCGGACAGGGCGAACACTGAAGCTTTCTTT. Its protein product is CASSQADRANTEAFF.

The CDR3 spells CASSRPRAGALNEQFF. The CDR3 nucleotides read TGCGCCAGCAGCAGGCCTCGGGCGGGAGCTCTTAATGAGCAGTTCTTC. This chain connects TRBV5-1 to TRBJ2-1; 7 positions agree with TRBD2. Trimming took 4 bases from V and 7 from J; bases not matched to a gene: 14. The CDR3 sequence is 16 residues long. The V gene's germline CDR1 is SGHRS and CDR2 YFSETQ. Full variable domain (remainder filled in from reference TRBV5-1 and TRBJ2-1): KAGVTQTPRYLIKTRGQQVTLSCSPISGHRSVSWYQQTPGQGLQFLFEYFSETQRNKGNFPGRFSGRQFSNSRSEMNVSTLELGDSALYLCASSRPRAGALNEQFFGPGTRLTVL.

The CDR3 sequence is CASSLEGVWRRGGQDTQYF. The CDR3 nucleotides read TGTGCCAGCAGCTTGGAGGGTGTGTGGAGGCGGGGGGGCCAAGATACGCAGTATTTT. This sequence joins TRBV5-4 and TRBJ2-3; 9 bases fit TRBD2. The CDR3 is 19 amino acids. Germline CDR1 SGHNT, CDR2 YYREEE (reference sequence). After removal of 0 bases from V and 5 bases from J, the junction contained 16 bases not matched to a gene.

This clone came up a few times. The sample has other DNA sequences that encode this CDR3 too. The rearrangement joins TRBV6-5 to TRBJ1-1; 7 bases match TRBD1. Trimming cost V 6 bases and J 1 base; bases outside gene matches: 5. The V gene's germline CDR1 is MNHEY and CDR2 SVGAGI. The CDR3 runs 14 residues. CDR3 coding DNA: TGTGCCAGCAGCCTCACAGGGGCGAACACTGAAGCTTTCTTT. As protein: CASSLTGANTEAFF.